The 14 T cell receptor beta chains listed next were all sequenced from one sample in a study of vaccination and CD4 T cells after COVID-19. Their target antigens are unknown. Cultured CD4+ T-cell DNA underwent Oncomine TCR Beta short-read sequencing. Using its own MiXCR run on the PCR reads, TCRdb lists one record per CDR3 protein. The sample lists about 24,000 distinct CDR3 sequences; around three fifths were seen once. Treatment: approximately 9-day PBMC culture with coronavirus spike peptide pools or control peptides (ViraFEST assay). The sample taken for sequencing was CD4+ T cells from blood, cultured in vitro. These receptors were collected from a human donor who had recovered from COVID-19.

The chain links TRBV6-1 to TRBJ2-1, with D perhaps TRBD1 (8 bases). This CDR3 contains 15 residues. The V gene's germline CDR1 is MNHNS and CDR2 SASEGT. The V end was cut by 7 bases, the J end by 7 bases, with 20 bases between. CDR3 nucleotides: TGTGCCAGCACCAAAACAGGGGGGGCTGGGAATGAGCAGTTCTTC. It yields the protein CASTKTGGAGNEQFF.

This chain joins TRBV5-4 and TRBJ2-3, with D tentatively TRBD2 (6 bases). The V gene lost 5 bases and the J gene lost 2 bases, with 12 bases spanning the gap. Germline V gene data show CDR1 as SGHNT and CDR2 as YYREEE (reference sequence). The CDR3 extends over 14 amino acids. In DNA form, the CDR3 reads TGTGCCAGCAGTAGGGAGGCTTACACAGATACGCAGTATTTT. Protein: CASSREAYTDTQYF.

V usage is TRBV7-2 and J usage is TRBJ2-7; TRBD2 matches at 8 bases. The germline V gene encodes CDR1 SGHTA and CDR2 FQGNSA. V shed 1 base, J shed 9 bases, and the junction held 2 bases outside the gene matches. The CDR3 is 12 amino acids. The CDR3 here is CASSLGLAGQYF. The CDR3 DNA sequence: TGTGCCAGCAGCTTAGGGCTAGCGGGGCAGTACTTC. The full variable domain, with the rest looked up from reference TRBV7-2 and TRBJ2-7, is GAGVSQSPSNKVTEKGKDVELRCDPISGHTALYWYRQSLGQGLEFLIYFQGNSAPDKSGLPSDRFSAERTGGSVSTLTIQRTQQEDSAVYLCASSLGLAGQYFGPGTRLTVT.

This clonotype was recorded only once. CDR3 sequence (DNA): TGTGCCAGCTCGAGCCCGGGACAGATGGAGACCCAGTACTTC. The encoded protein is CASSSPGQMETQYF. The chain is built from TRBV18 and TRBJ2-5; 7 bases are a match to TRBD1. V shed 6 bases, J shed 5 bases, and the junction held 9 bases outside the gene matches. CDR3 length equals 14 residues. The germline V gene encodes CDR1 KGHSH and CDR2 LQKENI.

This clonotype occurred once. The gene calls are TRBV19 and TRBJ1-2; TRBD1 matches 8 bases. The CDR3 sequence is 15 residues long. Germline CDR1 LNHDA, CDR2 SQIVND (reference sequence). After removal of 4 bases from V and 4 bases from J, the junction contained 8 bases not matched to a gene. As DNA, the CDR3 is TGTGCCAGTAGTAGCGACAGGGGAATAGGCTATGGCTACACCTTC. It yields the protein CASSSDRGIGYGYTF.

The chain recombines TRBV7-9 with TRBJ2-1, with 7 positions matching TRBD1. The length of the CDR3 is 15 residues. The germline V gene encodes CDR1 SEHNR and CDR2 FQNEAQ (reference sequence). The V gene end was trimmed by 3 bases and the J gene end by 5 bases; junction bases not matched to a gene: 7. CDR3 nucleotide sequence: TGTGCCAGCAGCTTGGGACAGTCTCTTAACAATGAGCAGTTCTTC. Its protein is CASSLGQSLNNEQFF.

This clonotype was seen only a few times. The rearrangement uses TRBV6-5 and TRBJ1-5; D remains unclear. V dropped 1 base and J dropped 6 bases, with 10 bases sitting between them. The CDR3 has 14 amino acids. Germline CDR1 and CDR2: MNHEY and SVGAGI. As DNA, the CDR3 is TGTGCCAGCAGTTACTTTGGGTCGGGTCAGCCCCAGCATTTT. Protein: CASSYFGSGQPQHF.

For the CDR3, the DNA is TGCGCCAGCAGCTGGGCAGGGTCAGATACGCAGTATTTT. Encoded protein: CASSWAGSDTQYF. The V and J genes are TRBV5-1 and TRBJ2-3; possible D gene TRBD1, 5 bases. V shed 3 bases and J shed 4 bases, with 9 bases lying between them. This CDR3 is 13 amino acids long. In germline, CDR1 is SGHRS, CDR2 YFSETQ.

The chain carries TRBV30 and TRBJ2-5; possible D gene TRBD1, 6 bases. With 3 bases removed from V and 3 bases from J, the gap between germline ends came to 20 bases. Germline assignment: CDR1 GTSNPN and CDR2 SVGIG (reference sequence). The CDR3 length is 16 residues. The DNA of the CDR3 is TGTGCCTGGAGCCCCCCACGAGGGACACATAAAGAGACCCAGTACTTC. Translation: CAWSPPRGTHKETQYF.

The chain couples TRBV28 to TRBJ1-2; D is unclear. Per the germline V gene, CDR1 is MDHEN and CDR2 is SYDVKM. Trimming took off 3 bases at V and 6 bases at J, with 2 bases between the two ends. The CDR3 consists of 10 residues. The CDR3 DNA sequence: TGTGCCAGCAGTTTGAATGGCTACACCTTC. This translates into CASSLNGYTF.

V and J are TRBV10-3 and TRBJ1-1; 8 positions agree with TRBD1. This CDR3 comprises 15 residues. V shed 4 bases and J 7 bases; nucleotides not matched to a gene: 11. CDR1 is ENHRY, CDR2 SYGVKD, per germline. The CDR3 DNA reads TGTGCCATCAGTGGTGGGACGCAGGGGGCCGATGAAGCTTTCTTT. Its translation: CAISGGTQGADEAFF.

The gene calls are TRBV6-5 and TRBJ1-2, with D possibly matching TRBD1 (5 bases). The CDR3 sequence is 14 residues long. The germline CDR1 and CDR2 sequences are MNHEY and SVGAGI. Trimming shortened V by 1 base and J by 7 bases, and 13 bases separated the two germline ends. Written as DNA, the CDR3 is TGTGCCAGCAGTTACTTAGTTGGGGGTCTTGGCTACACCTTC. Amino acid sequence: CASSYLVGGLGYTF.

The gene calls are TRBV2 and TRBJ1-1, with unresolved D. Germline V gene sequence: CDR1 SNHLY, CDR2 FYNNEI. V was trimmed by 6 bases and J by 5 bases, leaving 10 bases between them. The CDR3 covers 12 residues. The CDR3 loop reads CASRLGLTEAFF. In nucleotides, the CDR3 is TGTGCCAGCAGACTGGGCCTGACTGAAGCTTTCTTT.

The chain has TRBV29-1 and TRBJ1-2; TRBD1 agrees at 10 bases. The V and J ends lost 6 bases and 5 bases, in that order; junction bases with no gene match: 9. The CDR3 is made up of 14 amino acids. In germline, CDR1 is SQVTM, CDR2 ANQGSEA. The CDR3, as DNA: TGCAGCGTCACGGACAGGGGGGAGAGGTATGGCTACACCTTC. Translated, it gives CSVTDRGERYGYTF.